This TCR beta chain was sequenced during a study of response to subunit inactivated influenza vaccine. TCRdb re-derived calls from the RT-PCR reads in MiXCR, one entry per CDR3 protein. Among fewer than 600,000 distinct CDR3 sequences listed, under 8.5% were seen once. There are a few counts of this clonotype. There are 16 residues in the CDR3. V lost 3 bases and J 0 bases, leaving 9 bases between the germline ends. From germline, CDR1 is KGHSH and CDR2 LQKENI. Material: PBMCs from blood, obtained less than 30 months after vaccination. This rearrangement joins TRBV18 to TRBJ2-6; D ambiguous. The TCR comes from a man aged 50-75 years who received an inactivated influenza vaccine. As DNA, the CDR3 is TGTGCCAGCTCACCCCCCGCCGGCTCTGGGGCCAACGTCCTGACTTTC. This gives the protein CASSPPAGSGANVLTF. Supplemented by reference TRBV18 and TRBJ2-6, the full variable domain reads NAGVMQNPRHLVRRRGQEARLRCSPMKGHSHVYWYRQLPEEGLKFMVYLQKENIIDESGMPKERFSAEFPKEGPSILRIQQVVRGDSAAYFCASSPPAGSGANVLTFGAGSRLTVL.